This T cell receptor beta chain was observed in a study of CD8+CD57+ T cells in acquired aplastic anemia (dated by TCRdb to the late 2010s). Notes on the research overall: On average, sorted CD4+ and CD8+ cells yielded about 3 ug of extracted DNA, with a range of about 0.17 to 27.4 ug. CD8+CD57+ expansion was defined as a frequency above the mean frequency observed in healthy subjects.

Genomic DNA served as template for TCR beta VDJ combination and CDR3 sequence profiling. An Illumina HiSeq 2000 was used for TCR repertoire sequencing. The authors processed their data as follows. TRBV/TRBJ rearrangement plots, CDR3 size and DJ length profiles, and Simpson's diversity index were used to assess repertoires. The most abundant DNA sequence in the deep sequencing data was defined as the immunodominant clone. CDR3 amino acid sequences were screened for sharing across subjects and were compared with published repertoires and the VDJdb database. The public reads were reprocessed in TCRdb via fastp at Q25 and MiXCR, keeping in-frame beta chains. Each CDR3 protein gets just one entry, which takes the most common genes and DNA from the rows behind it. These V and J calls derive from TCRdb rather than the authors' analysis. This sample is represented by some 120,000 distinct CDR3 sequences; about 43% of them were singletons. The ten most abundant clones make up around 2.5% of the sample.

V sheds 7 bases and J sheds 4 bases, leaving 22 bases between their ends. From a lookup of the germline V gene (reference sequence), CDR1 and CDR2 are SEHNR and FQNEAQ. The CDR3, from cysteine to phenylalanine, totals 16 residues. The DNA shown is the 48-base CDR3, in frame from base 1. Expansion of CD8+CD57+ cells had been shown by flow cytometry in the patients chosen for sequencing. All patients had severe acquired aplastic anemia diagnosed by International Study of Aplastic Anemia and Agranulocytosis and Camitta criteria. No therapy had been received by the patients at the time of blood sampling. The study deep-sequenced TCR repertoires of sorted CD4+ and CD8+ blood T cells from severe aplastic anemia patients and healthy subjects. Patients were enrolled under clinicaltrials.gov protocols 00001620, 01623167, 00001397, 00071045, 00081523 and 00961064 in the USA. Ficoll-Paque density gradient centrifugation was used to isolate peripheral blood mononuclear cells. Before DNA extraction, CD4+ and CD8+ T cells were sorted by FACS or by magnetic beads.

Study-level results and caveats: CD8+ Simpson's diversity did not differ significantly between patients and healthy controls (P=0.060). Nearly 30 CD8+ CDR3 sequences were found in both patients and controls but appeared to be highly expressed in patients and within the immunodominant clones of the patients.

This clonotype was counted many times. The target of this receptor is not known. Base-call qualities are not available, and no considerably larger clone is one nucleotide away. This chain is built from TRBV7-9 and TRBJ2-5; the D segment could be TRBD1, given 5 matching bases. The sample taken for sequencing was sorted CD4+, CD8+, or CD8+CD57+ T cells (not recorded which) from PBMCs. The source of this sequence is a human donor with aplastic anemia. The DNA reads TGTGCCAGCACCCCCTCACCGCAAAAAAGGGGAGAGACCCAGTACTTC. This sequence encodes CASTPSPQKRGETQYF.